This T cell receptor beta chain was identified in a study of T cell repertoires in cytomegalovirus infection. This clonotype occurred many times. The CDR3 length is 15 residues. CDR1 and CDR2 (germline): SGHTA, FQGNSA. V was clipped by 2 bases and J by 5 bases; unmatched bases: 4. TCRdb re-called the reads through MiXCR, storing one row per CDR3 protein. Found here are around 450,000 distinct CDR3 sequences, roughly 12% of them singletons; the top ten hold roughly a tenth. The sequencing input was PBMCs. The chain combines TRBV7-2 with TRBJ2-1, with 9 nucleotides matching TRBD2. The clonotype comes from a human donor in good health (CMV status not recorded). Some clones in this sample may be carry-over from other donors' samples. Written as DNA, the CDR3 is TGTGCCAGCAGCTTAACTAGCGGGTACAACAATGAGCAGTTCTTC. Protein sequence: CASSLTSGYNNEQFF.